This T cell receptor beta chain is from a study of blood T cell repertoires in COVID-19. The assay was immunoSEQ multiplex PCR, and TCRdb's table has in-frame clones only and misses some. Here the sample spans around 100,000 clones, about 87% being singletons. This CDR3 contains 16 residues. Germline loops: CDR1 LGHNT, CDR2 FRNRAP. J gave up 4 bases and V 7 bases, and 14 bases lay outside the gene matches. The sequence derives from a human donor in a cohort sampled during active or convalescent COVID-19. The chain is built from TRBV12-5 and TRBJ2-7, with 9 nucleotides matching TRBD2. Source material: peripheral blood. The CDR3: CASAPGGVAGEYEQYF. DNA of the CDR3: TGTGCTAGTGCCCCTGGGGGAGTAGCGGGAGAGTACGAGCAGTACTTC.